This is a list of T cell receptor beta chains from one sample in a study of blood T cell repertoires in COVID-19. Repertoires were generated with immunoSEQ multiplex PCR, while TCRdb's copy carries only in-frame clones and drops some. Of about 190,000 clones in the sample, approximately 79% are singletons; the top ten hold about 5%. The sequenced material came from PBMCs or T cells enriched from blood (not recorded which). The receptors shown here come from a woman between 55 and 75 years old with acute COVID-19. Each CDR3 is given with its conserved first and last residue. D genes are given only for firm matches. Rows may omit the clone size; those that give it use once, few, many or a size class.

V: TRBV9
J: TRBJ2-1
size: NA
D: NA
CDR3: CASSVSPAPGANEQFF
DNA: TGTGCCAGCAGCGTATCCCCCGCTCCAGGGGCCAATGAGCAGTTCTTC

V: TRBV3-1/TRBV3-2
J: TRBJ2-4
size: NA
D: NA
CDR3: CASSHGLILAKNIQYF
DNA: TGTGCCAGCAGCCACGGACTAATACTAGCCAAAAACATTCAGTACTTC

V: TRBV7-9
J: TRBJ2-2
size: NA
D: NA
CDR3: CASSLGRTPSTGELFF
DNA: TGTGCCAGCAGCTTGGGTAGGACTCCGAGCACCGGGGAGCTGTTTTTT

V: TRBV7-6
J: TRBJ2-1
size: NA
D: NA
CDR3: CASSPKGGNEQFF
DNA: TGTGCCAGCAGCCCTAAGGGGGGGAATGAGCAGTTCTTC

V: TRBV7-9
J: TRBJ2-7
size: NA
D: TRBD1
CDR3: CASSLDRMVFEQYF
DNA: TGTGCCAGCAGCCTGGACAGGATGGTTTTCGAGCAGTACTTC

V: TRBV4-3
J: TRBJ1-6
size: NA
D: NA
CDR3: CASSQVGGVRSPLHF
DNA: TGCGCCAGCAGCCAAGTTGGGGGGGTACGTTCACCCCTCCACTTT

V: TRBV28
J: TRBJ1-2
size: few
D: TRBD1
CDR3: CASSPDRGRGYGYTF
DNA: TGTGCCAGCAGTCCCGACAGGGGTAGGGGTTATGGCTACACCTTC

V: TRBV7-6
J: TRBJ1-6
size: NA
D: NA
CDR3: CASSSLGHADNSPLHF
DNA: TGTGCCAGCAGCTCGTTGGGACACGCCGATAATTCACCCCTCCACTTT

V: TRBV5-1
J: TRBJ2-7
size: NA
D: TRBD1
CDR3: CASSPTGTAYEQYF
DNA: TGCGCCAGCAGCCCAACCGGGACAGCCTACGAGCAGTACTTC

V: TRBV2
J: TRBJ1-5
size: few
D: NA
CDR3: CASSQVQSQPQHF
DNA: TGTGCCAGCAGCCAGGTACAAAGTCAGCCCCAGCATTTT

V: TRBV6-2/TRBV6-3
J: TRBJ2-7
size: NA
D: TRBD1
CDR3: CASSWGQGTEQYF
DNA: TGTGCCAGCAGTTGGGGACAGGGGACCGAGCAGTACTTC

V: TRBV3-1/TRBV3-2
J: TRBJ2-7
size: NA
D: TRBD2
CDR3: CASSQLAGAEQYF
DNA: TGTGCCAGCAGCCAACTAGCGGGAGCTGAGCAGTACTTC

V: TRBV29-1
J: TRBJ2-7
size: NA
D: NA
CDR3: CSVELRGYEQYF
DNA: TGCAGCGTTGAGCTCAGGGGCTACGAGCAGTACTTC

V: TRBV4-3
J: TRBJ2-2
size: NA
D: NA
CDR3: CASSQEGGHGRGELFF
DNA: TGCGCCAGCAGCCAAGAGGGGGGGCACGGCAGAGGGGAGCTGTTTTTT

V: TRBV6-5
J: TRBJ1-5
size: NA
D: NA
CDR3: CASSPPEDQPQHF
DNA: TGTGCCAGCAGCCCGCCGGAGGATCAGCCCCAGCATTTT

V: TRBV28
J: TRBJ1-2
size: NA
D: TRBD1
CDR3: CASRPRGYGYTF
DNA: TGTGCCAGCAGACCCAGGGGGTATGGCTACACCTTT

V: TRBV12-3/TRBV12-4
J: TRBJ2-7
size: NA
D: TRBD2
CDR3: CASGWREGEQYF
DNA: TGTGCCAGCGGTTGGCGGGAGGGCGAGCAGTACTTC

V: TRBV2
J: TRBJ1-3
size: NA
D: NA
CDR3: CASSGSRPNSGNTIYF
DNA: TGTGCCAGCAGTGGGAGCAGACCGAACTCTGGAAACACCATATATTTT

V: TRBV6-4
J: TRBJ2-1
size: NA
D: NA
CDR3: CARGQPYNEQFF
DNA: TGTGCCAGAGGACAGCCGTACAATGAGCAGTTCTTC

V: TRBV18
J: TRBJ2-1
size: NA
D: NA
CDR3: CASGGTGAYNEQFF
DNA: TGTGCCAGTGGGGGTACGGGGGCCTACAATGAGCAGTTCTTC

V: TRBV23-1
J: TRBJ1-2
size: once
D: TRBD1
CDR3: CARLGPGGQANYGYTF
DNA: TGCGCCAGGCTGGGGCCAGGGGGTCAAGCTAACTATGGCTACACCTTC

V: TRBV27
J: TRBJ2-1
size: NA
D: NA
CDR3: CASSLKWSGPLNEQFF
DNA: TGTGCCAGCAGTTTAAAGTGGAGTGGCCCTCTCAATGAGCAGTTCTTC

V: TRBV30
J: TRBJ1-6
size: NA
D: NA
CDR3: CAHKGRAIYNSPLHF
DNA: TGTGCCCACAAAGGGAGGGCTATCTATAATTCACCCCTCCACTTT

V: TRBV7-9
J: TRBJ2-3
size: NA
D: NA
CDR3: CASSPSAGANTDTQYF
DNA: TGTGCCAGCAGCCCTAGCGCGGGGGCGAACACAGATACGCAGTATTTT

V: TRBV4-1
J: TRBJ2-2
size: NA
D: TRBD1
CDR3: CASSQDGQGFGTGELFF
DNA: TGCGCCAGCAGCCAAGATGGACAGGGATTCGGCACCGGGGAGCTGTTTTTT

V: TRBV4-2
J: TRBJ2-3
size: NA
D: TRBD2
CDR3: CASSPDGTNPSTDTQYF
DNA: TGTGCCAGCAGCCCAGATGGGACTAATCCCTCCACAGATACGCAGTATTTT

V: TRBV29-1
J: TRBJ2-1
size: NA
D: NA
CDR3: CSVGGTRSYNEQFF
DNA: TGCAGCGTTGGAGGGACACGCTCCTACAATGAGCAGTTCTTC

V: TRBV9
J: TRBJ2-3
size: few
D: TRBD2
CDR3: CASSPGLAGAADTQYF
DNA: TGTGCCAGCAGCCCGGGACTAGCGGGGGCGGCAGATACGCAGTATTTT

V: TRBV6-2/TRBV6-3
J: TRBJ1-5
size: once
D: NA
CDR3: CASSYSGGSNQPQHF
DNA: TGTGCCAGCAGTTACTCGGGGGGTAGCAATCAGCCCCAGCATTTT

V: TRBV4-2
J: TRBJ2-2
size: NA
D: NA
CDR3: CASSQEGRGNTGELFF
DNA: TGTGCCAGCAGCCAAGAGGGGCGGGGGAACACCGGGGAGCTGTTTTTT

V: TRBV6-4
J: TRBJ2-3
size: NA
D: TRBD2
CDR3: CASSDGLWKREGMDTQYF
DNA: TGTGCCAGCAGTGACGGGTTGTGGAAGCGGGAGGGTATGGATACGCAGTATTTT

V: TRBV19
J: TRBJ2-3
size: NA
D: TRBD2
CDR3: CASSTYSGGAGDTQYF
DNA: TGTGCCAGTAGTACTTATAGCGGGGGGGCGGGTGATACGCAGTATTTT

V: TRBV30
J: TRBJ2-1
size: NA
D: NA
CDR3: CAWRGAPNEQFF
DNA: TGTGCCTGGAGAGGGGCCCCCAATGAGCAGTTCTTC

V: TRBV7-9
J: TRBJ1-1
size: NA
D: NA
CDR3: CASSTGTLNTEAFF
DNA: TGTGCCAGCAGTACCGGGACACTGAACACTGAAGCTTTCTTT

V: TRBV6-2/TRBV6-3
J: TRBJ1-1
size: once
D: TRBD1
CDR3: CASSQDRGNTEAFF
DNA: TGTGCCAGCAGTCAAGACAGGGGGAACACTGAAGCTTTCTTT

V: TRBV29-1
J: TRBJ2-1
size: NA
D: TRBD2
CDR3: CRRQASGGPSSYNEQFF
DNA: TGCAGGCGTCAAGCTAGCGGGGGTCCTTCCTCCTACAATGAGCAGTTCTTC

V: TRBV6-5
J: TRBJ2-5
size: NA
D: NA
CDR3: CASRPTGFSETQYF
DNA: TGTGCCAGCAGACCAACAGGGTTTTCAGAGACCCAGTACTTC

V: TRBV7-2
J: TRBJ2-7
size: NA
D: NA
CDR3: CASSSTSHHEQYF
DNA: TGTGCCAGCAGCTCGACTAGTCACCACGAGCAGTACTTC

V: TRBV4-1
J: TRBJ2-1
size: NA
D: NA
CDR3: CASSQTGTPIPNEQFF
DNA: TGCGCCAGCAGCCAAACAGGGACCCCAATACCGAATGAGCAGTTCTTC